This T cell receptor beta chain stems from a study of shared clonotypes between healthy human individuals. Findings of the study overall: As a rule, naive subsets had a larger estimated richness than memory subsets. Naive CD4 clonotypes overlapped across a handful of donors at approximately 5%.

Original methodology: ImmunoSEQ output lacked quality scores and full-length reads, limiting matched filtering. TCRdb keeps only in-frame clones here, not all; method: immunoSEQ multiplex PCR. V, J and clone size derive from that table, while D and trimming were established from the DNA sequence. Among under 1,900,000 clones listed, about 98.5% were seen once. Of note for this clone: The antigen remains unidentified.

All the donors were Caucasian adults who lived in Nashville, Tennessee. The CDR3 length is 17 residues. The germline V gene has CDR1 SGHNT and CDR2 YYREEE (reference sequence). Trimming removed 0 bases from V and 0 bases from J; junction bases left unmatched: 3. The chain has TRBV5-4 and TRBJ2-2, with 9 positions matching TRBD1. Sequenced: naive CD4+ T cells sorted from blood. Subset defined: CD45RA+ positively selected. The receptor's source is a man aged 25-40 years in good health. Here the CDR3 reads CASSLDRGRSNTGELFF. The CDR3 region has the DNA TGTGCCAGCAGCTTGGACAGGGGGCGATCGAACACCGGGGAGCTGTTTTTT.